This T cell receptor beta chain was documented in a study of cytomegalovirus exposure and HLA in healthy donors. Points from the study as a whole: Analyses of presence and absence presupposed an approximately uniform sequencing depth across donors. As a later analysis revealed, most CMV-associated TCR beta chains appeared HLA-restricted.

Turning to this clone: The antigen is unknown.

With 60 Vbeta and 13 Jbeta primers, the PCR was carried out. Generated by immunoSEQ multiplex PCR, the TCRdb table keeps only in-frame clones and is missing some. The sample has 130,000 to 150,000 clones; 75% to 80% are singletons. Trimming pared 0 bases from V and 4 bases from J, leaving 13 bases between. The CDR3 loop spans 16 amino acids. Germline V CDR1 and CDR2: LNHNV, YYDKDF (reference sequence). This receptor was obtained from a man younger than 35 in good health and CMV-seronegative. What was sequenced was PBMCs. The rearrangement joins TRBV15 to TRBJ1-3; a weak D match, TRBD1 (5 bases). The CDR3 coding sequence is TGTGCCACCAGCAGAGAGTCAGGGCAATTCGGAAACACCATATATTTT. As protein: CATSRESGQFGNTIYF.